Shown below are 15 T cell receptor beta chains from a single sample sequenced in a study of molecular identifiers for immune sequencing clone quantification. TCRdb processed the PCR reads anew with MiXCR; each CDR3 protein has one entry. This table has a few hundred thousand distinct CDR3 sequences, roughly 23% appearing once. The sequenced material came from naive CD8+ T cells from blood, with Jurkat cell RNA spiked in. Noted subset: FACS-sorted CD8+CD4-CCR7+CD45RA+ naive T cells. The source of these receptors is a human donor in good health. Some libraries in this study had Jurkat cell RNA spiked in.

J is TRBJ1-5 and V is TRBV4-1, with D tentatively TRBD1 (6 bases). This CDR3 has 13 amino acids. Deletions cut 6 bases from V and 5 bases from J, with 11 bases between. Germline V gene data show CDR1 as MGHRA and CDR2 as YSYEKL. The CDR3 loop is CASSHRVHQPQHF. As DNA, the CDR3 is TGCGCCAGCAGTCACAGGGTCCATCAGCCCCAGCATTTT.

The chain combines TRBV14 with TRBJ2-1; weak D call: TRBD2 (5 bases). CDR3 size: 15 residues. Germline V lookup: CDR1 SGHDN, CDR2 FVKESK. V was shortened by 4 bases and J by 9 bases, with 19 bases between the two germline ends. CDR3 region: CASSPTGMYTTEQFF. The CDR3, as DNA: TGTGCCAGCAGCCCCACGGGGATGTACACAACTGAGCAGTTCTTC. Together with reference TRBV14 and TRBJ2-1, the CDR3 gives the full variable domain: EAGVTQFPSHSVIEKGQTVTLRCDPISGHDNLYWYRRVMGKEIKFLLHFVKESKQDESGMPNNRFLAERTGGTYSTLKVQPAELEDSGVYFCASSPTGMYTTEQFFGPGTRLTVL.

This clonotype was recorded many times. The rearrangement uses TRBV29-1 and TRBJ1-1; 9 bases line up with TRBD1. The germline CDR1 and CDR2 sequences are SQVTM and ANQGSEA. V trimming: 0 bases; J trimming: 0 bases; junction bases outside the gene matches: 5. The CDR3 spans 16 residues. The CDR3 is CSVEETTGGMNTEAFF. The CDR3 nucleotides read TGCAGCGTTGAAGAAACGACAGGGGGAATGAACACTGAAGCTTTCTTT.

This clonotype was picked up many times. The chain employs TRBV4-1 and TRBJ2-7, with unresolved D. CDR3 length equals 16 residues. CDR1 MGHRA and CDR2 YSYEKL come from the germline V gene. V was cut by 1 base and J by 3 bases, with 16 bases left in between. CDR3 coding DNA: TGCGCCAGCAGCCAAGCTTCGACGGACCTGAACTACGAGCAGTACTTC. This translates into CASSQASTDLNYEQYF.

This clonotype was counted only a few times. Written as DNA, the CDR3 is TGTGCCAGCAGGTTCGGGGCAGGGGGCCAAGAGACCCAGTACTTC. Its translation is CASRFGAGGQETQYF. The chain links TRBV7-6 to TRBJ2-5, with TRBD1 matching 7 bases. The CDR3 length is 15 residues. The V gene's germline CDR1 is SGHVS and CDR2 FNYEAQ. J lost 1 base, V lost 6 bases, and 8 bases had no gene match.

The chain is built from TRBV27 and TRBJ2-7, with D uncertain. Per the germline V gene, CDR1 is MNHEY and CDR2 is SMNVEV (reference sequence). The V end was cut by 5 bases, the J end by 2 bases, with 13 bases between. The CDR3 length is 14 residues. As DNA, the CDR3 is TGTGCCAGCAGTCCGGCCCCAACGGCCTACGAGCAGTACTTC. Protein product: CASSPAPTAYEQYF.

The V call is TRBV2, the J call TRBJ2-7; 8 bases match TRBD1. Germline CDR1 is SNHLY and CDR2 is FYNNEI. Trimming took 6 bases from V and 0 from J; bases not matched to a gene: 13. The CDR3 has 17 residues. CDR3 amino acids: CASSARRGPTLSYEQYF. The DNA for the CDR3 is TGTGCCAGCAGCGCCCGCAGGGGGCCTACCCTCTCCTACGAGCAGTACTTC.

This clonotype has a handful of counts. The junction and the germline gene differ at one end; a read error may be behind it. The chain has TRBV12-3 or TRBV12-4 and TRBJ2-7, with unresolved D. The CDR3 is made up of 12 amino acids. The CDR3 is CATSLSYGEQYF. CDR3 DNA sequence: TGTGCCACCAGTCTTTCGTACGGGGAGCAGTACTTC.

This clonotype was seen at least ten times. V gene TRBV28 combines with J gene TRBJ1-5; TRBD1 aligns across 10 bases. CDR1 and CDR2 (germline): MDHEN, SYDVKM. The CDR3 extends over 14 amino acids. The V segment lost 5 bases and the J segment 9 bases; nucleotides outside the gene matches: 7. CDR3 in DNA: TGTGCCAGCAGTCTCGGACAGGGGGGATGGCCCCAGCATTTT. Its protein product is CASSLGQGGWPQHF. Drawing the rest from reference TRBV28 and TRBJ1-5, the complete variable domain is DVKVTQSSRYLVKRTGEKVFLECVQDMDHENMFWYRQDPGLGLRLIYFSYDVKMKEKGDIPEGYSVSREKKERFSLILESASTNQTSMYLCASSLGQGGWPQHFGDGTRLSIL.

This clonotype appeared many times. This chain joins TRBV29-1 and TRBJ2-2; the match to TRBD1 covers 7 bases. This CDR3 comprises 16 residues. The germline CDR1 and CDR2 sequences are SQVTM and ANQGSEA. J was trimmed by 1 base and V by 3 bases; bases with no gene match: 8. CDR3 loop: CSVELKRTGNTGELFF. CDR3 coding DNA: TGCAGCGTTGAGTTAAAAAGGACAGGGAACACCGGGGAGCTGTTTTTT.

In DNA form, the CDR3 reads TGCAGTGCTAGGGGGGGAGTATCCCAAGAGACCCAGTACTTC. Translation: CSARGGVSQETQYF. The chain links TRBV20-1 to TRBJ2-5, with a tentative D call TRBD2 (6 bases). The CDR3 spans 14 residues. Trimming took 3 bases from V and 1 from J, leaving 12 bases between them. From germline, CDR1 is DFQATT and CDR2 SNEGSKA (reference sequence).

This clonotype was detected only a few times. The rearrangement joins TRBV27 to TRBJ1-1; D possibly corresponds to TRBD1 (6 bases). The germline CDR1 and CDR2 sequences are MNHEY and SMNVEV (reference sequence). CDR3 length: 14 residues. With 8 bases removed from V and 1 base from J, the gap between germline ends came to 14 bases. CDR3 sequence reads: CASGNDRPNTEAFF. The CDR3 nucleotides are TGTGCCAGCGGAAACGACAGGCCGAACACTGAAGCTTTCTTT.

This clonotype occurred a few times. V and J are TRBV11-2 and TRBJ2-1; D is ambiguous. Trimming removed 3 bases at V and 2 bases at J, with 14 bases between. This CDR3 is 16 amino acids long. Germline loops: CDR1 SGHAT, CDR2 FQNNGV. Here the CDR3 reads CASSFNPAAPYNEQFF. CDR3 nucleotides: TGTGCCAGCAGCTTTAATCCTGCGGCCCCCTACAATGAGCAGTTCTTC.

This clonotype was counted at least ten times. The chain carries TRBV5-1 and TRBJ2-3, with 7 nucleotides matching TRBD2. The V and J ends lost 0 bases and 2 bases, in that order; junction bases with no gene match: 12. CDR1 and CDR2 (germline): SGHRS, YFSETQ. This CDR3 is 18 amino acids long. This chain's CDR3 is CASSLVATGLAVTDTQYF. In DNA, the CDR3 is TGCGCCAGCAGCTTGGTGGCGACGGGCCTAGCGGTCACAGATACGCAGTATTTT.

The chain couples TRBV5-1 to TRBJ2-7; no firm D call. This CDR3 is 15 amino acids long. Germline V gene lookup returns CDR1 SGHRS and CDR2 YFSETQ. Trimming cost V 1 base and J 0 bases, with 11 bases left between them. The CDR3 loop reads CASSLFSFSSYEQYF. The CDR3 bases are TGCGCCAGCAGCTTGTTCAGTTTTAGCTCCTACGAGCAGTACTTC.